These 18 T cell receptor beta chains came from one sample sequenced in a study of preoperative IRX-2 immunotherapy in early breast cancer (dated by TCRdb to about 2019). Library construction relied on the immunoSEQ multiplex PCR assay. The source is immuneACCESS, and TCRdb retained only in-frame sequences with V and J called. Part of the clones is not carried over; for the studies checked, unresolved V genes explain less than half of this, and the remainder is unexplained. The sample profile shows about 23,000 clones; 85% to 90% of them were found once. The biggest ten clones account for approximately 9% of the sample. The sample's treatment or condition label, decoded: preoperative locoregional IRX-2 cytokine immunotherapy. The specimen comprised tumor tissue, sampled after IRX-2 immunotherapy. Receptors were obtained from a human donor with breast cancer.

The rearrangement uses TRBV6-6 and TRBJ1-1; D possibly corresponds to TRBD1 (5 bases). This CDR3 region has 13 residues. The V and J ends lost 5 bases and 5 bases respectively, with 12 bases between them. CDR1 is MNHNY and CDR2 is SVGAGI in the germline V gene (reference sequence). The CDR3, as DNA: TGTGCCAGCAGTACAAACCGGGGGACTGAAGCTTTCTTT. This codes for CASSTNRGTEAFF.

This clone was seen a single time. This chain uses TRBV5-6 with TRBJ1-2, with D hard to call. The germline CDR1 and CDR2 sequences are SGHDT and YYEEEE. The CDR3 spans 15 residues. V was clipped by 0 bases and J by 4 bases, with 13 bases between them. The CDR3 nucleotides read TGTGCCAGCAGCTTGGCTAGAGAGACCATCTATGGCTACACCTTC. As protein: CASSLARETIYGYTF.

The CDR3 spells CASSRRGGLVGDTQYF. In DNA, the CDR3 is TGTGCCAGCTCACGGCGGGGGGGCCTGGTCGGGGATACGCAGTATTTT. V usage is TRBV18 and J usage is TRBJ2-3, with 9 bases aligning to TRBD2. V lost 4 bases to trimming and J lost 6 bases; unmatched junction nucleotides: 11. This CDR3 comprises 16 residues. Germline CDR1 is KGHSH and CDR2 is LQKENI.

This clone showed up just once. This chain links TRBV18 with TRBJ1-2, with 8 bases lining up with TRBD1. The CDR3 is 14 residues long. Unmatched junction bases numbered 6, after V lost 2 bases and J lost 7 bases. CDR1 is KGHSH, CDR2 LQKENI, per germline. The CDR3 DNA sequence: TGTGCCAGCTCACCAGGCGGACAGGGAGGTGGCTACACCTTC. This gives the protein CASSPGGQGGGYTF.

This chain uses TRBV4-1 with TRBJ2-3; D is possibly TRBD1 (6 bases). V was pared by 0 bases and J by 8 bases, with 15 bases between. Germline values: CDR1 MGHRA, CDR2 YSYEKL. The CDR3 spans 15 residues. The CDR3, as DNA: TGCGCCAGCAGCCAAGAAGGGCAGGGGCCTATTACGCAGTATTTT. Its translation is CASSQEGQGPITQYF.

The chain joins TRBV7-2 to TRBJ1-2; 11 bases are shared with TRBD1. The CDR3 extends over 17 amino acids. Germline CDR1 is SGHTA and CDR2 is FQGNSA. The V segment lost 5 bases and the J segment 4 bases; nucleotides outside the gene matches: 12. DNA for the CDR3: TGTGCCAGCAGCATGGGGCTCCGGACAGGGGGCTTCTATGGCTACACCTTC. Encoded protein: CASSMGLRTGGFYGYTF. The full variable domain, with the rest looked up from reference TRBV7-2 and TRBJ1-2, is GAGVSQSPSNKVTEKGKDVELRCDPISGHTALYWYRQSLGQGLEFLIYFQGNSAPDKSGLPSDRFSAERTGGSVSTLTIQRTQQEDSAVYLCASSMGLRTGGFYGYTFGSGTRLTVV.

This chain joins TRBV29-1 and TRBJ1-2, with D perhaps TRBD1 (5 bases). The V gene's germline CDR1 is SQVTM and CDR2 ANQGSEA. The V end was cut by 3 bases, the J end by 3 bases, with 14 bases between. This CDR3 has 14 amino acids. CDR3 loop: CSVDPRTPDYGYTF. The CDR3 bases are TGCAGCGTTGATCCTAGGACACCCGACTATGGCTACACCTTC.

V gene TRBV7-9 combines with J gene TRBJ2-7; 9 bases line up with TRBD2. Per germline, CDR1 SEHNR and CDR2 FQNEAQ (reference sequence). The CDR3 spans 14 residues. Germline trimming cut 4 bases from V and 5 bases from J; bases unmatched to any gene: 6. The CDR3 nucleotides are TGTGCCAGCAGCTCAACGGGACTAGCAAACGAGCAGTACTTC. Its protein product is CASSSTGLANEQYF.

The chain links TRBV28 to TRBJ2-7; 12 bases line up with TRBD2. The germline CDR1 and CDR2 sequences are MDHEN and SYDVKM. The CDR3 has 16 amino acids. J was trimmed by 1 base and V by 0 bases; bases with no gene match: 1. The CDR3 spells CASSLWTSGRSYEQYF. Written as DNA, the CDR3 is TGTGCCAGCAGTTTATGGACTAGCGGGAGATCCTACGAGCAGTACTTC. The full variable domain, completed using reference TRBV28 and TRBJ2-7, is DVKVTQSSRYLVKRTGEKVFLECVQDMDHENMFWYRQDPGLGLRLIYFSYDVKMKEKGDIPEGYSVSREKKERFSLILESASTNQTSMYLCASSLWTSGRSYEQYFGPGTRLTVT.

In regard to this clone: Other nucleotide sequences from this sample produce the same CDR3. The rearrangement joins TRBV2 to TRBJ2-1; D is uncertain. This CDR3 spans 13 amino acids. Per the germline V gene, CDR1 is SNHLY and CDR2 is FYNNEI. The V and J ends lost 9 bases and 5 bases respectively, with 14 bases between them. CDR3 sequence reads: CASGGQVDNEQFF. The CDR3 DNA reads TGTGCCAGTGGCGGTCAGGTTGACAATGAGCAGTTCTTC. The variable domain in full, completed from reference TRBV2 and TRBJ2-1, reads EPEVTQTPSHQVTQMGQEVILRCVPISNHLYFYWYRQILGQKVEFLVSFYNNEISEKSEIFDDQFSVERPDGSNFTLKIRSTKLEDSAMYFCASGGQVDNEQFFGPGTRLTVL.

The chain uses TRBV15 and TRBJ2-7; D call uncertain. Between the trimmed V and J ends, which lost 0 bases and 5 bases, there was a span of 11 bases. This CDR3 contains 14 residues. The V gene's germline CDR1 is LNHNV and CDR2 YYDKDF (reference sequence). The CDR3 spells CATSRDVRVDEQYF. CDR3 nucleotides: TGTGCCACCAGCAGAGATGTCCGGGTAGACGAGCAGTACTTC.

DNA for the CDR3: TGTGCCAGCAGTAGCGGGACACTGCTCCACTTT. It yields the protein CASSSGTLLHF. This sequence joins TRBV6-5 and TRBJ1-6; D is perhaps TRBD1 (6 bases). The germline V gene encodes CDR1 MNHEY and CDR2 SVGAGI. Trimming pared 5 bases from V and 16 bases from J, leaving 12 bases between. This CDR3 is built from 11 residues.

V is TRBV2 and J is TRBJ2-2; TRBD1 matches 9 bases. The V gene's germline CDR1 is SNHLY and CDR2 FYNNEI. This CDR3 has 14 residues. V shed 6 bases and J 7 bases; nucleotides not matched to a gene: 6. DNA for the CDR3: TGTGCCAGCAGGGGGAACAGGGGGCACGGGGAGCTGTTTTTT. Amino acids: CASRGNRGHGELFF.

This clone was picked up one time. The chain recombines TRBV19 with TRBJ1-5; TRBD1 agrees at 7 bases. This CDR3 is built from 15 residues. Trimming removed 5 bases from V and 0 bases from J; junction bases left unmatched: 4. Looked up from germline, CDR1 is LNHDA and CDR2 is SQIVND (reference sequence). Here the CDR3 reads CASSSGGNSNQPQHF. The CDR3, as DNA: TGTGCCAGTAGTTCAGGGGGTAATAGCAATCAGCCCCAGCATTTT.

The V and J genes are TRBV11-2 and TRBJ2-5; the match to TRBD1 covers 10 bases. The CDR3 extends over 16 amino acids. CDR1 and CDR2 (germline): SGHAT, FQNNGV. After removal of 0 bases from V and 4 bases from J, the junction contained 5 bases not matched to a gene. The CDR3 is CASSLDGDRGSETQYF. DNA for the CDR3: TGTGCCAGCAGCTTAGATGGGGACAGGGGTTCAGAGACCCAGTACTTC.

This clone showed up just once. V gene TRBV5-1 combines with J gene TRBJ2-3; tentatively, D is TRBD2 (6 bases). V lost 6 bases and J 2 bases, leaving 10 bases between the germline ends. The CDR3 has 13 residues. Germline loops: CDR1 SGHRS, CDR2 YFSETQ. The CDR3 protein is CASIRESTDTQYF. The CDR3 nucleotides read TGCGCCAGCATACGGGAGTCCACAGATACGCAGTATTTT.

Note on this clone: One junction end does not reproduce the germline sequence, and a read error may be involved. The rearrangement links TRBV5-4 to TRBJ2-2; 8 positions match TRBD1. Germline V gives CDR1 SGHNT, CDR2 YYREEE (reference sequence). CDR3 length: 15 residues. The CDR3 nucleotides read TGTGCCAGCAGTTCCACAGGGGGGAACGCCGGGGAGCTGTTTTTT. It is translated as CASSSTGGNAGELFF.

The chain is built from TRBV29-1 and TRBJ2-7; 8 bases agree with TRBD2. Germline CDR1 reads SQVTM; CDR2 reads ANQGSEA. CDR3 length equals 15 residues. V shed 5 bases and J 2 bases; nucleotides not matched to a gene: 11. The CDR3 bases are TGCAGCGTTAGCGCTAGCGGGCTTCAGGCCTACGAGCAGTACTTC. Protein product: CSVSASGLQAYEQYF.